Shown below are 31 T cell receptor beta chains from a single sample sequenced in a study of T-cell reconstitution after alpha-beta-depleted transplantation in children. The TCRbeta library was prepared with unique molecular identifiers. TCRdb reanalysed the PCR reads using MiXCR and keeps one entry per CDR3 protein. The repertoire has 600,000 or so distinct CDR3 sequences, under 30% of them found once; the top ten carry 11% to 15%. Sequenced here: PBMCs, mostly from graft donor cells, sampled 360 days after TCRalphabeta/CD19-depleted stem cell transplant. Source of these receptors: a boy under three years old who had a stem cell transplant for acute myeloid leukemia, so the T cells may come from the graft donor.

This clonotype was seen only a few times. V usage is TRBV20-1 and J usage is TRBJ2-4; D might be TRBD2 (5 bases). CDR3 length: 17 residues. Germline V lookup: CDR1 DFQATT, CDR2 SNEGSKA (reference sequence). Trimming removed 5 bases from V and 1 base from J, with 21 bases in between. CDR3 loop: CSAVRDANLLAKNIQYF. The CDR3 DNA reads TGCAGTGCTGTCCGGGATGCAAATTTATTGGCCAAAAACATTCAGTACTTC.

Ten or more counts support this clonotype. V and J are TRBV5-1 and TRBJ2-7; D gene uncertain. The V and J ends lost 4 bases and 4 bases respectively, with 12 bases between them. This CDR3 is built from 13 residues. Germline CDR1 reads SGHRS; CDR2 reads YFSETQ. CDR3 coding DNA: TGCGCCAGCAGCAAGGACCCGGATTACGAGCAGTACTTC. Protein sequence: CASSKDPDYEQYF.

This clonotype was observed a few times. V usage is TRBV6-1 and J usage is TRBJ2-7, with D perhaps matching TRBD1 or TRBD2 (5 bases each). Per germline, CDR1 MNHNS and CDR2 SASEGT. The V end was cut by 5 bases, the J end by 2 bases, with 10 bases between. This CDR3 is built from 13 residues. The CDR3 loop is CASSTGGPYEQYF. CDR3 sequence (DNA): TGTGCCAGCAGTACAGGCGGGCCCTACGAGCAGTACTTC.

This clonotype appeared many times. The CDR3 nucleotides read TGCAGCGTTGATTCGGGACCGCAGTTCTTC. Translation: CSVDSGPQFF. This chain links TRBV29-1 with TRBJ2-1, with D tentatively TRBD1 or TRBD2 (5 bases each). In germline, CDR1 is SQVTM, CDR2 ANQGSEA. V dropped 3 bases and J dropped 12 bases, with 9 bases sitting between them. CDR3 length: 10 residues.

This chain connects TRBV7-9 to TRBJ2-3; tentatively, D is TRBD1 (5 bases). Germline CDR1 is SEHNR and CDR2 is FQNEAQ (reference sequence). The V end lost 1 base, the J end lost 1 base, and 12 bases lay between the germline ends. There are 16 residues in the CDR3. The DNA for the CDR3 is TGTGCCAGCAGCTTAGGGCATATACAGGGCACAGATACGCAGTATTTT. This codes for CASSLGHIQGTDTQYF.

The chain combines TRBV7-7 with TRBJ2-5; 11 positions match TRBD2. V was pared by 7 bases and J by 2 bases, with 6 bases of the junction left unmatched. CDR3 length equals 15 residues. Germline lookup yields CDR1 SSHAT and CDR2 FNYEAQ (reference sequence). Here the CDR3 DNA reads TGTGCCAGCACCCGAGGGACTAGCGGACAAGAGACCCAGTACTTC. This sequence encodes CASTRGTSGQETQYF.

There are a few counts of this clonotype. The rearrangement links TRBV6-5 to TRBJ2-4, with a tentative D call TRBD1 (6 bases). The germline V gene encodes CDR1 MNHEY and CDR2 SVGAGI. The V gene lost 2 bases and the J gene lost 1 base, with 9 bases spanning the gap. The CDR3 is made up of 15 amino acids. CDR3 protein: CASSYDQGAKNIQYF. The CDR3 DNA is TGTGCCAGCAGTTACGATCAGGGGGCCAAAAACATTCAGTACTTC.

The CDR3: CASSPASSYNSPLHF. CDR3 DNA: TGTGCCAGCTCCCCGGCCTCCTCCTATAATTCACCCCTCCACTTT. J is TRBJ1-6 and V is TRBV18; D gene unclear. Trimming cost V 6 bases and J 0 bases, with 9 bases left between them. CDR1 is KGHSH and CDR2 is LQKENI in the germline V gene. CDR3 length: 15 residues.

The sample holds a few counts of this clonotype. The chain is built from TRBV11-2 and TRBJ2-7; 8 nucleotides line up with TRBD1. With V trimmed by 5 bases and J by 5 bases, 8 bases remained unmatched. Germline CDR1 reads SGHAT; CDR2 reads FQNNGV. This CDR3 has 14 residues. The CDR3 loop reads CASSPGTGPNEQYV. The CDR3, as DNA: TGTGCCAGCAGCCCCGGGACAGGCCCTAACGAGCAGTACGTC.

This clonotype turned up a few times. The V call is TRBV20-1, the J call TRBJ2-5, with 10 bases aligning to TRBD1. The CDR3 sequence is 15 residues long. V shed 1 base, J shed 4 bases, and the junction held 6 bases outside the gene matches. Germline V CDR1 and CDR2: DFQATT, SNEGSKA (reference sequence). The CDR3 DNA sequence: TGCAGTGCTAGAGGTCGGACAGGGGGAGGAGAGACCCAGTACTTC. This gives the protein CSARGRTGGGETQYF.

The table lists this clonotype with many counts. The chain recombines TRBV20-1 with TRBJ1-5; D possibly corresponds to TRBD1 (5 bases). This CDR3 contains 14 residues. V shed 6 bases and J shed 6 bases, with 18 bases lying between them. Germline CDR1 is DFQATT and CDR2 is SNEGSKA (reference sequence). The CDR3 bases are TGCAGTGCCGCCTGGCAGGGAAGTGGTCAGCCCCAGCATTTT. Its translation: CSAAWQGSGQPQHF.

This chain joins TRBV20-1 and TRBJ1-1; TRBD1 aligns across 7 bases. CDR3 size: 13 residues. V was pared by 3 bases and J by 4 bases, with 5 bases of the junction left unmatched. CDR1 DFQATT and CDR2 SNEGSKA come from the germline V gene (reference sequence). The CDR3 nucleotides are TGCAGTGCTAGGAGGGGGCTTGTCACTGAAGCTTTCTTT. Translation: CSARRGLVTEAFF.

The CDR3: CSARVDRGVGLDEQYF. The CDR3 nucleotides are TGCAGTGCTAGAGTTGACAGGGGCGTTGGGTTAGACGAGCAGTACTTC. The chain couples TRBV20-1 to TRBJ2-7; 8 bases fit TRBD1. This CDR3 spans 16 amino acids. V was pared by 1 base and J by 5 bases, with 13 bases of the junction left unmatched. CDR1 and CDR2 (germline): DFQATT, SNEGSKA (reference sequence).

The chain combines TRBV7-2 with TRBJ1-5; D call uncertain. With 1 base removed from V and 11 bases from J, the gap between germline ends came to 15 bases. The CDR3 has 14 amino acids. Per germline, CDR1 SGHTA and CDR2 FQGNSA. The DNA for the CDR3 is TGTGCCAGCAGCTTAGGACTACCAAAATGGGCCCAGCATTTT. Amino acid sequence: CASSLGLPKWAQHF.

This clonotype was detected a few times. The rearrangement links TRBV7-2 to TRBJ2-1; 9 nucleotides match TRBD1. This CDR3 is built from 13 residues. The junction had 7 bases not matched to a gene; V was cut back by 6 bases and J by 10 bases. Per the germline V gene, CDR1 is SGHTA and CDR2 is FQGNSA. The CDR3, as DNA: TGTGCCAGCAGTAAGACAGGGGGGAGCGAGCAGTTCTTC. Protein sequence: CASSKTGGSEQFF. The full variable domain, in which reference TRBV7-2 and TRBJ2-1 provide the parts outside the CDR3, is GAGVSQSPSNKVTEKGKDVELRCDPISGHTALYWYRQSLGQGLEFLIYFQGNSAPDKSGLPSDRFSAERTGGSVSTLTIQRTQQEDSAVYLCASSKTGGSEQFFGPGTRLTVL.

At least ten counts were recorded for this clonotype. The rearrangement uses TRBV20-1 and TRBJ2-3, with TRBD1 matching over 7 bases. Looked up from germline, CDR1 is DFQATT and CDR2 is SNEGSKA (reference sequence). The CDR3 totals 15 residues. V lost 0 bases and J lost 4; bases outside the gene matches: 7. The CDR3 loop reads CSARDFTGDADTQYF. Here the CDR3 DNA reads TGCAGTGCTAGAGATTTCACAGGGGACGCAGATACGCAGTATTTT.

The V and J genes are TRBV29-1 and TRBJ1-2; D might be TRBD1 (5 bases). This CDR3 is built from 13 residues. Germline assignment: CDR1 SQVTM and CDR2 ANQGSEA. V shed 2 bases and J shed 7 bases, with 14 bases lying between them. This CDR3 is CSVETGSRGGYTF. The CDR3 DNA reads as TGCAGCGTTGAAACCGGGAGTAGGGGTGGCTACACCTTC. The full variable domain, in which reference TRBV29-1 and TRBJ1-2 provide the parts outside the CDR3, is SAVISQKPSRDICQRGTSLTIQCQVDSQVTMMFWYRQQPGQSLTLIATANQGSEATYESGFVIDKFPISRPNLTFSTLTVSNMSPEDSSIYLCSVETGSRGGYTFGSGTRLTVV.

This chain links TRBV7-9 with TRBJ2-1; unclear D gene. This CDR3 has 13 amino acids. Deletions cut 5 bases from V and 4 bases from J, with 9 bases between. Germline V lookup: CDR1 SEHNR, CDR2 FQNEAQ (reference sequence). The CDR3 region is CASSPAAYNEQFF. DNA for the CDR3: TGTGCCAGCAGCCCAGCAGCGTACAATGAGCAGTTCTTC.

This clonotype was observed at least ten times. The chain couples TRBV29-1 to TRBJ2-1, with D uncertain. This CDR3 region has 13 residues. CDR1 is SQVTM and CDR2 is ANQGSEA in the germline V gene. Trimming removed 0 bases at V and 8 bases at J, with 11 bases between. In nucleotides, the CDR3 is TGCAGCGTTGAAGATATGAGTTTCCATGAGCAGTTCTTC. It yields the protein CSVEDMSFHEQFF.

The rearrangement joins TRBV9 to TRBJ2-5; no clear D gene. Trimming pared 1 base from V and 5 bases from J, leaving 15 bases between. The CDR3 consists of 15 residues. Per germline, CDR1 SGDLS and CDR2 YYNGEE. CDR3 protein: CASSVNARSQETQYF. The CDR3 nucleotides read TGTGCCAGCAGCGTAAATGCAAGGTCCCAGGAGACCCAGTACTTC.

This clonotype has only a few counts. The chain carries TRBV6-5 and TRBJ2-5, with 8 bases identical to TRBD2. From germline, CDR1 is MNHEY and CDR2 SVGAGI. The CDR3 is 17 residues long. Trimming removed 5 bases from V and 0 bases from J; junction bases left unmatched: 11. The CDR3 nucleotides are TGTGCCAGCAGTCGACTTTTAGCGGGGCGACACCAAGAGACCCAGTACTTC. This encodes CASSRLLAGRHQETQYF.

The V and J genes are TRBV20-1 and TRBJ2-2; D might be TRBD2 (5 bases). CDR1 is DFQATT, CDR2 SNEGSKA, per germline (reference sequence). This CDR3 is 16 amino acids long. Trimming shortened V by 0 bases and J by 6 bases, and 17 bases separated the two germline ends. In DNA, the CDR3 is TGCAGTGCTAGAGATGGGAGTCCAACCCCCGCCGGGGAGCTGTTTTTT. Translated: CSARDGSPTPAGELFF.

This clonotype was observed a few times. The chain's CDR3 is CASSALGRSYEQYV. CDR3 DNA sequence: TGTGCCAGCAGCGCATTAGGACGGAGCTACGAGCAGTACGTC. The J gene is TRBJ2-7, the V gene TRBV7-8; D ambiguous. Germline-derived CDR1 and CDR2 are SGHVS and FQNEAQ. This CDR3 spans 14 amino acids. The V gene lost 5 bases and the J gene lost 3 bases, with 14 bases spanning the gap.

DNA for the CDR3: TGCGCCAGCAGCTTGGCCGGGACAGGGGTAGAAGCTTTCTTT. Amino acid sequence: CASSLAGTGVEAFF. The V gene is TRBV5-1, the J gene TRBJ1-1; 10 bases are shared with TRBD1. J was trimmed by 8 bases and V by 0 bases; bases with no gene match: 4. Germline CDR1 reads SGHRS; CDR2 reads YFSETQ. The CDR3 spans 14 residues.

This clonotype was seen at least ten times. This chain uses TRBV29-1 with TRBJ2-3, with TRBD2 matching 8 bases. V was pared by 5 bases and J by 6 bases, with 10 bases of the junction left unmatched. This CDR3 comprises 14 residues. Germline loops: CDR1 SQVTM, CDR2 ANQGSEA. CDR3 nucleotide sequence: TGCAGCGTTTATGGCCGGGGGGGCCGGGATACGCAGTATTTT. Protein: CSVYGRGGRDTQYF.

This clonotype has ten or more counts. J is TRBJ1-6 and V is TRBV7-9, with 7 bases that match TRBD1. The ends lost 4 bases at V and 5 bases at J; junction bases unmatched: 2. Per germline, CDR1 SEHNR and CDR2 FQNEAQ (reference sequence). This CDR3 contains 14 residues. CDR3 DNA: TGTGCCAGCAGCTCAGACAGGGATAATTCACCCCTCCACTTT. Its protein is CASSSDRDNSPLHF.

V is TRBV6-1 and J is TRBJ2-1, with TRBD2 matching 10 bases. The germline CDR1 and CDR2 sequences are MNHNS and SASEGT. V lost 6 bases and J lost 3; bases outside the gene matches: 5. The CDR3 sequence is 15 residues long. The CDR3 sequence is CASRPLAGSYNEQFF. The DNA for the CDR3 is TGTGCCAGCAGACCACTAGCGGGGAGCTACAATGAGCAGTTCTTC.

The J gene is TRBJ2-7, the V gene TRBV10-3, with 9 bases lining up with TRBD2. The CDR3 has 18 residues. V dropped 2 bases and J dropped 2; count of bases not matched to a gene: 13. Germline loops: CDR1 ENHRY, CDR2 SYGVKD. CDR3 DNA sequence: TGTGCCATCAGTGAGGATGGTAGGGCTAGCGGGGCCCCCTACGAGCAGTACTTC. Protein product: CAISEDGRASGAPYEQYF.

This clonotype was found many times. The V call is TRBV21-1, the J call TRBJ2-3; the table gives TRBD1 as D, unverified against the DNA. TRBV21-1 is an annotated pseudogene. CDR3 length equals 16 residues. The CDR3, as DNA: TGTGCCAGCAGTCCCGAACGGAAAGGGGAGATTGATACGCAGTATTTT. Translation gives CASSPERKGEIDTQYF.

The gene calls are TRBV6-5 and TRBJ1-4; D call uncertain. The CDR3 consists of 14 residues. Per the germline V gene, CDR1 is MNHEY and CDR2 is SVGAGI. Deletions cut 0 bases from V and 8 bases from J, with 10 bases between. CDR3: CASSYSEDQEKLFF. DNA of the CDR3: TGTGCCAGCAGTTACTCGGAGGACCAAGAAAAACTGTTTTTT.

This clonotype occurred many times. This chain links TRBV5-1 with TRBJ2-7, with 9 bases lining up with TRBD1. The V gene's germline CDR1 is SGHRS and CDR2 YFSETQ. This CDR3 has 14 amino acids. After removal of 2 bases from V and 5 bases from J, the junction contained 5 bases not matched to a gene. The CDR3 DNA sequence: TGCGCCAGCAGCTTAAGACAGGGGGGAGACGAGCAGTACTTC. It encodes CASSLRQGGDEQYF.